These 10 T cell receptor beta chains share one sample of origin, sequenced in a study of cytomegalovirus exposure and HLA in healthy donors. Assay: immunoSEQ multiplex PCR; the TCRdb copy retains only in-frame clones and omits some. The table includes fewer than 200,000 clones, roughly nine tenths detected once. The sample consisted of PBMCs. These receptors all come from a woman under 30 in good health and CMV-seropositive.

The J gene is TRBJ2-1, the V gene TRBV5-6; D is ambiguous. The CDR3 contains 18 residues. From germline, CDR1 is SGHDT and CDR2 YYEEEE. The V gene lost 0 bases and the J gene lost 2 bases, with 18 bases spanning the gap. The CDR3 nucleotides read TGTGCCAGCAGCTTGGCCAGGAATGAGTTCGGTGCCTACAATGAGCAGTTCTTC. This gives the protein CASSLARNEFGAYNEQFF. Full variable domain (outside the CDR3, taken from reference TRBV5-6 and TRBJ2-1): DAGVTQSPTHLIKTRGQQVTLRCSPKSGHDTVSWYQQALGQGPQFIFQYYEEEERQRGNFPDRFSGHQFPNYSSELNVNALLLGDSALYLCASSLARNEFGAYNEQFFGPGTRLTVL.

The genes are TRBV28 and TRBJ1-5, with TRBD1 matching over 10 bases. V shed 5 bases, J shed 2 bases, and the junction held 6 bases outside the gene matches. The CDR3 extends over 16 amino acids. Germline V gives CDR1 MDHEN, CDR2 SYDVKM. The CDR3 protein is CASSPQTGGGNQPQHF. The CDR3 coding sequence is TGTGCCAGCAGTCCCCAGACAGGGGGCGGCAATCAGCCCCAGCATTTT.

This chain links TRBV4-1 with TRBJ1-6, with a possible D match to TRBD1 (5 bases). Germline loops: CDR1 MGHRA, CDR2 YSYEKL. V was cut by 1 base and J by 8 bases, with 18 bases left in between. The CDR3 is 17 amino acids. CDR3 DNA sequence: TGCGCCAGCAGCCAAGTCGATGGGGCCAGGGCGGATTCACCCCTCCACTTT. It specifies CASSQVDGARADSPLHF.

The chain employs TRBV6-5 and TRBJ1-4; 10 bases fit TRBD1. Germline CDR1 and CDR2: MNHEY and SVGAGI. Trimming at V came to 4 bases and at J to 7 bases, leaving 3 bases not matched to a gene. CDR3 length: 14 amino acids. CDR3 loop: CASSSGTGVEKLFF. The CDR3 nucleotides read TGTGCCAGCAGTTCAGGGACAGGGGTTGAAAAACTGTTTTTT.

The rearrangement uses TRBV5-5 and TRBJ2-5; the D is unclear. CDR1 and CDR2 from the germline V gene are SGHKS and YYEKEE (reference sequence). The ends were cut back, 2 bases at V and 4 bases at J, with 9 bases in the middle. The CDR3 extends over 13 amino acids. CDR3 loop: CASSFVSGETQYF. CDR3 nucleotides: TGTGCCAGCAGCTTTGTTTCCGGAGAGACCCAGTACTTC. Complete variable domain (other parts from reference TRBV5-5 and TRBJ2-5): DAGVTQSPTHLIKTRGQQVTLRCSPISGHKSVSWYQQVLGQGPQFIFQYYEKEERGRGNFPDRFSARQFPNYSSELNVNALLLGDSALYLCASSFVSGETQYFGPGTRLLVL.

The chain couples TRBV11-1 to TRBJ2-3; 11 nucleotides line up with TRBD2. Germline V gene sequence: CDR1 SGHAT, CDR2 FQDESV (reference sequence). CDR3 length: 19 residues. With V trimmed by 6 bases and J by 2 bases, 16 bases remained unmatched. The CDR3 nucleotides are TGTGCCAGCAGGAGACGGGGCTCCGGGACTAGCGGTTTCACAGATACGCAGTATTTT. Its translation is CASRRRGSGTSGFTDTQYF. The entire variable domain, with the rest obtained from reference TRBV11-1 and TRBJ2-3, is as follows: EAEVAQSPRYKITEKSQAVAFWCDPISGHATLYWYRQILGQGPELLVQFQDESVVDDSQLPKDRFSAERLKGVDSTLKIQPAELGDSAMYLCASRRRGSGTSGFTDTQYFGPGTRLTVL.

V is TRBV7-3 and J is TRBJ2-1; D is possibly TRBD2 (6 bases). Germline CDR1 is SGHTA and CDR2 is FQGTGA. V was clipped by 5 bases and J by 8 bases, with 22 bases between them. This CDR3 region has 16 residues. The CDR3 DNA is TGTGCCAGCAGCCCAGCCGCCGTCGGGACTCGTGATGAGCAGTTCTTC. Amino acid sequence: CASSPAAVGTRDEQFF.

The table lists this clone with a count of one. CDR3 DNA: TGTGCCAGCAGCCTCAGACAAAGCTCCTACGAGCAGTACTTC. It is translated as CASSLRQSSYEQYF. V and J are TRBV11-2 and TRBJ2-7; D gene unclear. Deletions cut 5 bases from V and 0 bases from J, with 11 bases between. The CDR3 contains 14 residues. Germline V CDR1 and CDR2: SGHAT, FQNNGV.

The chain carries TRBV2 and TRBJ2-7; maybe TRBD1 (6 bases). There are 15 residues in the CDR3. V was trimmed by 2 bases and J by 2 bases, leaving 13 bases between them. Germline V lookup: CDR1 SNHLY, CDR2 FYNNEI. For the CDR3, the DNA is TGTGCCAGCAGTGAATACCAGGGGCCTACCTACGAGCAGTACTTC. This codes for CASSEYQGPTYEQYF.

This clone showed up just once. V gene TRBV5-1 combines with J gene TRBJ1-3; D not certain. The germline V gene encodes CDR1 SGHRS and CDR2 YFSETQ. There are 19 residues in the CDR3. V was trimmed by 0 bases and J by 0 bases, leaving 19 bases between them. CDR3 DNA sequence: TGCGCCAGCAGCTTGGCCGTTATGGGGTATGGGAGCTCTGGAAACACCATATATTTT. Translating gives CASSLAVMGYGSSGNTIYF.